This TCR beta chain was captured by sequencing in a study of memory CD4+ T cells and cytomegalovirus serostatus. Authors' data handling: After removing out-of-frame reads, around 2 million distinct TCRbeta sequences remained. The method was immunoSEQ multiplex PCR; TCRdb's version includes in-frame clones alone and lacks a portion of them. The D gene and trimming were derived from the DNA, and the V and J assignments and clone size from that table. This table holds more than 45,000 clones, about 81% found once. Single viable CD3+CD4+CD8-CD45RO+ cells were sorted as the memory CD4+ T cells. Positive selection with CD4 microbeads enriched total CD4+ T cells. The CDR3 loop spans 15 amino acids. Unmatched junction bases numbered 7, after V lost 6 bases and J lost 1 base. Germline V gives CDR1 SGHRS, CDR2 YFSETQ.

The material sequenced was memory CD4+ T cells from blood. This chain joins TRBV5-1 and TRBJ1-1; 9 nucleotides agree with TRBD1. The source is an adult in good health and CMV-seronegative. This chain's CDR3 is CASTSQGAQNTEAFF. DNA of the CDR3: TGCGCCAGCACATCACAGGGGGCGCAGAACACTGAAGCTTTCTTT.